The clone carrying this T cell receptor beta chain was counted at least ten times. Its matching antigen is unknown. The data derive from a study of neurological immune-mediated disorders. General study points: Expansion of TCR clones was greatest in HTLV-1-associated myelopathy and smallest in multiple sclerosis, where it fell below that of healthy controls.

Synthesis of cDNA was accomplished via 5'RACE employing 10-nucleotide random UMIs. MiXCR, applied by TCRdb to the 5' RACE reads, yields one record per CDR3 protein. The table includes 36,000 or so distinct CDR3 sequences, around 10% detected once. The unsorted libraries were made from 2 million PBMCs kept at -80 C. The length of the CDR3 is 13 residues. Looked up from germline, CDR1 is DFQATT and CDR2 is SNEGSKA (reference sequence). V lost 5 bases, J lost 3 bases, and 13 bases lay in between. This sequence originates from a woman aged 25 to 39 with HTLV-1-associated myelopathy (HAM/TSP). This rearrangement joins TRBV20-1 to TRBJ1-1; D not certain. Sequencing used PBMCs. CDR3 residues: CSARSWRDTEAFF. The CDR3 DNA reads TGCAGTGCTCGCTCCTGGCGGGACACTGAAGCTTTCTTT.